Shown below are 17 T cell receptor beta chains from a single sample sequenced in a study of control samples from healthy donors and cancer patients (dated by TCRdb to about 2020). The library was obtained by the immunoSEQ multiplex PCR assay. TCRdb mirrors the immuneACCESS table, restricted to in-frame sequences. Some clones are absent from its copies; in checked studies, under half trace to an unresolved V gene, and the reason for the others is unknown. Here the sample has around 140,000 clones; 85% to 90% occur a single time. The ten top clones hold approximately 7.5% of the sample. The sample comprised PBMCs. These receptors were taken from a man aged 45-65 years with head and neck cancer.

This chain connects TRBV11-2 to TRBJ2-2; D possibly corresponds to TRBD1 (6 bases). Germline V CDR1 and CDR2: SGHAT, FQNNGV. This CDR3 has 16 amino acids. V dropped 7 bases and J dropped 5 bases, with 20 bases sitting between them. This CDR3 is CASTLRGDMRTGELFF. The CDR3 DNA reads TGTGCCAGCACCCTCCGTGGGGACATGCGGACCGGGGAGCTGTTTTTT. The variable domain in full, with the rest retrieved from reference TRBV11-2 and TRBJ2-2, is EAGVAQSPRYKIIEKRQSVAFWCNPISGHATLYWYQQILGQGPKLLIQFQNNGVVDDSQLPKDRFSAERLKGVDSTLKIQPAKLEDSAVYLCASTLRGDMRTGELFFGEGSRLTVL.

The V gene is TRBV19, the J gene TRBJ2-5; TRBD2 aligns across 9 bases. CDR1 is LNHDA and CDR2 is SQIVND in the germline V gene (reference sequence). V shed 4 bases, J shed 3 bases, and the junction held 6 bases outside the gene matches. The CDR3 covers 15 residues. CDR3 residues: CASSTGTSLKETQYF. The CDR3 DNA reads TGTGCCAGTAGTACAGGGACTAGCTTGAAAGAGACCCAGTACTTC.

The chain couples TRBV4-1 to TRBJ2-7; 12 nucleotides align to TRBD2. This CDR3 region has 15 residues. Germline-derived CDR1 and CDR2 are MGHRA and YSYEKL. J gave up 0 bases and V 5 bases, and 2 bases lay outside the gene matches. The CDR3 DNA reads TGCGCCAGCAGCACGGGACTAGCGGGCTCCTACGAGCAGTACTTC. The encoded protein is CASSTGLAGSYEQYF.

This clone was seen a handful of times. The CDR3 sequence: CASSTDGSNQPQHF. The CDR3 DNA is TGTGCCAGCAGCACGGACGGTAGCAATCAGCCCCAGCATTTT. This chain connects TRBV5-5 to TRBJ1-5; no firm D call. The CDR3 extends over 14 amino acids. Germline CDR1 reads SGHKS; CDR2 reads YYEKEE (reference sequence). With 4 bases removed from V and 0 bases from J, the gap between germline ends came to 8 bases.

V gene TRBV28 combines with J gene TRBJ1-2; no clear D. The V gene lost 2 bases and the J gene lost 4 bases, with 20 bases spanning the gap. The CDR3 contains 17 residues. CDR1 and CDR2 (germline): MDHEN, SYDVKM. CDR3 residues: CASSLNPTYGGSYGYTF. The CDR3 DNA is TGTGCCAGCAGTTTAAATCCCACGTACGGCGGATCCTATGGCTACACCTTC.

The rearrangement uses TRBV6-5 and TRBJ2-5; D is undetermined. This CDR3 contains 11 residues. The V gene lost 10 bases and the J gene lost 10 bases, with 16 bases spanning the gap. CDR1 is MNHEY, CDR2 SVGAGI, per germline. This CDR3 is CATKGGAGQYF. CDR3 nucleotide sequence: TGTGCCACCAAGGGTGGCGCAGGCCAGTACTTC.

V is TRBV3-1 (or the pseudogene TRBV3-2) and J is TRBJ1-2; no clear D gene. Per the germline V gene, CDR1 is LGHDT and CDR2 is YNNKEL (reference sequence). The germline V and J ends were trimmed by 1 base and 8 bases, with 14 bases remaining between them. The CDR3 runs 14 residues. CDR3 sequence (DNA): TGTGCCAGCAGCCAAGTTGCCTCATCGAGGGGCTACACCTTC. Translated, it gives CASSQVASSRGYTF.

V gene TRBV5-6 combines with J gene TRBJ1-5, with D uncertain. The ends were cut back, 0 bases at V and 4 bases at J, with 8 bases in the middle. The CDR3 extends over 14 amino acids. Germline V gene lookup returns CDR1 SGHDT and CDR2 YYEEEE. CDR3 amino acids: CASSLGLENQPQHF. In DNA form, the CDR3 reads TGTGCCAGCAGCTTGGGGTTAGAAAATCAGCCCCAGCATTTT.

The chain uses TRBV5-5 and TRBJ2-7; the D call may be TRBD1 or TRBD2 (6 bases each). CDR1 SGHKS and CDR2 YYEKEE come from the germline V gene (reference sequence). Trimming cost V 4 bases and J 4 bases, with 21 bases left between them. The CDR3 has 16 residues. DNA for the CDR3: TGTGCCAGCAGCCTACAAGGGGGGACAACTTTGTACGAGCAGTACTTC. Translated: CASSLQGGTTLYEQYF.

The chain has TRBV18 and TRBJ1-4, with TRBD1 as a possible D gene (6 bases). V was clipped by 0 bases and J by 5 bases, with 10 bases between them. The germline V gene has CDR1 KGHSH and CDR2 LQKENI. This CDR3 has 15 residues. The CDR3 coding sequence is TGTGCCAGCTCACCACCGGGGGGGCGGAATGAAAAACTGTTTTTT. It codes for CASSPPGGRNEKLFF. The complete variable domain, with remaining parts taken from reference TRBV18 and TRBJ1-4, reads NAGVMQNPRHLVRRRGQEARLRCSPMKGHSHVYWYRQLPEEGLKFMVYLQKENIIDESGMPKERFSAEFPKEGPSILRIQQVVRGDSAAYFCASSPPGGRNEKLFFGSGTQLSVL.

V usage is TRBV28 and J usage is TRBJ1-1; no clear D. This CDR3 spans 13 amino acids. Trimming shortened V by 5 bases and J by 1 base, and 8 bases separated the two germline ends. Germline CDR1 MDHEN, CDR2 SYDVKM. Here the CDR3 DNA reads TGTGCCAGCAGTGCTCCGGCGAACACTGAAGCTTTCTTT. Amino acids: CASSAPANTEAFF.

This rearrangement joins TRBV2 to TRBJ2-3; D perhaps matches TRBD1 (5 bases). The length of the CDR3 is 14 residues. Trimming pared 3 bases from V and 2 bases from J, leaving 9 bases between. CDR1 is SNHLY, CDR2 FYNNEI, per germline. The DNA for the CDR3 is TGTGCCAGCAGTGATGACAGCCTCACAGATACGCAGTATTTT. The encoded protein is CASSDDSLTDTQYF.

The V call is TRBV7-3, the J call TRBJ1-1, with unresolved D. The germline V and J ends were trimmed by 1 base and 0 bases, with 9 bases remaining between them. The CDR3 extends over 15 amino acids. Germline CDR1 and CDR2: SGHTA and FQGTGA. CDR3 bases: TGTGCCAGCAGCTTAAGAGGCAGAATGAACACTGAAGCTTTCTTT. Its protein is CASSLRGRMNTEAFF.

The genes are TRBV28 and TRBJ2-7; TRBD2 matches 12 bases. V shed 9 bases and J 5 bases; nucleotides not matched to a gene: 2. The CDR3 runs to 12 residues. Germline V gene lookup returns CDR1 MDHEN and CDR2 SYDVKM. The CDR3 DNA reads as TGTGCCAGTACTAGCGGGAGGAACGAGCAGTACTTC. Its protein product is CASTSGRNEQYF.

The J gene is TRBJ2-5, the V gene TRBV27; TRBD1 matches 9 bases. V gave up 5 bases and J gave up 7 bases; unmatched junction bases: 23. The CDR3 consists of 19 residues. In germline, CDR1 is MNHEY, CDR2 SMNVEV (reference sequence). CDR3 residues: CASSATPSATGGITRTQYF. The CDR3 nucleotides read TGTGCCAGCAGTGCCACGCCCTCCGCTACAGGGGGCATCACTCGGACCCAGTACTTC.

The rearrangement joins TRBV18 to TRBJ2-1, with 9 bases lining up with TRBD2. J gave up 5 bases and V 0 bases, and 5 bases lay outside the gene matches. Germline-derived CDR1 and CDR2 are KGHSH and LQKENI. There are 16 residues in the CDR3. The CDR3 is CASSPPAGGPDNEQFF. The CDR3 DNA reads TGTGCCAGCTCACCACCGGCGGGAGGGCCGGACAATGAGCAGTTCTTC.

V and J are TRBV7-9 and TRBJ2-1; 10 nucleotides match TRBD2. This CDR3 region has 17 residues. V was clipped by 1 base and J by 3 bases; unmatched bases: 6. Germline V lookup: CDR1 SEHNR, CDR2 FQNEAQ (reference sequence). CDR3 DNA: TGTGCCAGCAGCTTAGGTACTAGCGGGACGAACTACAATGAGCAGTTCTTC. It translates to CASSLGTSGTNYNEQFF.